This TCR beta chain was obtained from a study of radiotherapy plus CTLA-4 blockade in lung cancer. Profiled with immunoSEQ multiplex PCR; TCRdb holds only in-frame clones, not every one. Of 100,000 or so clones listed, approximately 83% were seen once; the top ten hold less than 15%. Germline CDR1 reads KGHSH; CDR2 reads LQKENI. V was pared by 6 bases and J by 1 base, with 16 bases between. The CDR3 extends over 16 amino acids. The source was peripheral blood, collected from a patient treated with radiotherapy plus ipilimumab. The origin of this receptor is a human donor with non-small cell lung cancer that progressed on radiotherapy plus ipilimumab. The rearrangement uses TRBV18 and TRBJ1-3; D gene uncertain. CDR3 region: CASSQDVPHSGNTIYF. CDR3 sequence (DNA): TGTGCCAGCTCCCAGGACGTTCCTCATTCTGGAAACACCATATATTTT.